This T cell receptor (beta chain) is from a study of blood T cell repertoires in COVID-19. This table comes from immunoSEQ multiplex PCR, and its TCRdb copy is limited to in-frame clones, with some not included. The table has 150,000 or so clones, about 89% seen once. The V gene lost 6 bases and the J gene lost 2 bases, with 8 bases spanning the gap. CDR3 length equals 13 residues. The germline gives CDR1 SGHTA, CDR2 FQGTGA. V and J are TRBV7-3 and TRBJ2-1; no clear D gene. This receptor was taken from a man in his forties or fifties with acute or convalescent COVID-19. The sample comprised peripheral blood. The CDR3 region is CASSSSAYNEQFF. CDR3 in DNA: TGTGCCAGCAGTTCTTCAGCCTACAATGAGCAGTTCTTC.